These 2 T cell receptor beta chains share one sample of origin, sequenced in a study of blood T cell repertoires in COVID-19. Here immunoSEQ multiplex PCR was the method, and the copy in TCRdb shows in-frame clones only, minus some. The sample has 250,000 to 350,000 clones, roughly 90% seen once. Sequences were obtained from PBMCs or T cells enriched from blood (not recorded which). These receptors came from a woman aged 25 to 39 who had recovered from COVID-19.

The genes are TRBV7-2 and TRBJ1-2; 9 bases line up with TRBD1. Unmatched junction bases numbered 5, after V lost 1 base and J lost 5 bases. CDR1 and CDR2 from the germline V gene are SGHTA and FQGNSA. This CDR3 has 15 residues. CDR3 bases: TGTGCCAGCAGCTTAGGGTGGGACAGGGTTTATGGCTACACCTTC. Amino acid sequence: CASSLGWDRVYGYTF.

The gene calls are TRBV4-3 and TRBJ2-4; TRBD2 aligns across 7 bases. J was trimmed by 5 bases and V by 2 bases; bases with no gene match: 6. The germline CDR1 and CDR2 sequences are LGHNA and YSLEER. The length of the CDR3 is 15 residues. CDR3: CASSQQAGLENIQYF. CDR3 DNA sequence: TGCGCCAGCAGCCAACAAGCGGGGTTGGAAAACATTCAGTACTTC.